These 9 T cell receptor beta chains were all obtained from the same sample, sequenced in a study of shared clonotypes between healthy human individuals. Profiling relied on immunoSEQ multiplex PCR, and the TCRdb table lists in-frame clones only, not all of them. Of millions of clones detected, about 93% appear once; the ten largest clones hold over 1.5%. Terminally differentiated effector memory CD45RA+ cells were left out of the naive CD8 fraction, which was CD45RO-negative and positively selected for CCR7. Material for sequencing was naive CD8+ T cells from PBMCs. All receptors derive from a man between 18 and 35 years old in good health. Some clones in this sample may be carry-over from other donors' samples.

The rearrangement joins TRBV19 to TRBJ1-5; TRBD1 agrees at 9 bases. This CDR3 region has 16 residues. With V trimmed by 9 bases and J by 0 bases, 9 bases remained unmatched. Per the germline V gene, CDR1 is LNHDA and CDR2 is SQIVND (reference sequence). The chain's CDR3 is CASQGTGYSSNQPQHF. The CDR3 bases are TGTGCCAGCCAGGGGACAGGGTATAGTAGCAATCAGCCCCAGCATTTT.

Concerning this clone itself: Given the absence of the conserved phenylalanine or tryptophan at the CDR3 end, a read error is likely. This sequence joins TRBV6-7 and TRBJ1-1; D is unclear. TRBV6-7 is assigned to the ORF class and has an uncertain function. V lost 2 bases and J lost 4, with 5 bases in between. The length of the CDR3 is 12 residues. The CDR3 region is CASSYTVTEAFL. In DNA, the CDR3 is TGTGCCAGCAGTTACACAGTCACTGAAGCTTTCCTT.

The CDR3 coding sequence is TGTGCCAGCAGCGGCACAGGGGGCTCGGAGACCCAGTACTTC. Its translation is CASSGTGGSETQYF. The chain recombines TRBV9 with TRBJ2-5, with 9 bases fitting TRBD1. Losses at the gene ends were 3 bases for V and 5 bases for J; bases not matched to a gene: 5. The CDR3 loop spans 14 amino acids. Germline assignment: CDR1 SGDLS and CDR2 YYNGEE.

The chain employs TRBV2 and TRBJ2-7; 7 bases line up with TRBD2. The germline V gene has CDR1 SNHLY and CDR2 FYNNEI. The CDR3 length is 13 residues. The junction had 4 bases not matched to a gene; V was cut back by 5 bases and J by 3 bases. CDR3 DNA: TGTGCCAGCAGTCGTGGACTAGGCTACGAGCAGTACTTC. This gives the protein CASSRGLGYEQYF.

In its sample, this clone was seen once. The genes are TRBV27 and TRBJ2-7; 7 bases are shared with TRBD1. The CDR3 is 16 residues long. Germline trimming cut 0 bases from V and 0 bases from J; bases unmatched to any gene: 5. Germline CDR1 and CDR2: MNHEY and SMNVEV (reference sequence). Written as DNA, the CDR3 is TGTGCCAGCAGTTTATCGATGGGGACAGTCTCCTACGAGCAGTACTTC. Translating it yields CASSLSMGTVSYEQYF.

Comments on this clone: A read error may produce the germline difference seen at one junction end. This chain links TRBV30 with TRBJ2-5; 8 nucleotides match TRBD2. Germline V gene sequence: CDR1 GTSNPN, CDR2 SVGIG (reference sequence). The CDR3 has 9 amino acids. DNA of the CDR3: TGTGCCACGGGGGGGACGTTGAACTTC. This translates into CATGGTLNF.

The chain links TRBV11-2 to TRBJ2-7; D unclear. The CDR3 loop spans 16 amino acids. Between the trimmed V and J ends, which lost 1 base and 3 bases, there was a span of 16 bases. CDR1 and CDR2 from the germline V gene are SGHAT and FQNNGV. CDR3 bases: TGTGCCAGCAGCTTAGGGGCCGGATCCTCCCTCTACGAGCAGTACTTC. It specifies CASSLGAGSSLYEQYF.

A single count supports this clone. Here the CDR3 reads CASSMVPPTYEQYF. CDR3 nucleotides: TGTGCCAGTAGTATGGTCCCTCCTACCTACGAGCAGTACTTC. V usage is TRBV19 and J usage is TRBJ2-7; unclear D gene. CDR1 is LNHDA and CDR2 is SQIVND in the germline V gene (reference sequence). With 3 bases removed from V and 2 bases from J, the gap between germline ends came to 11 bases. CDR3 size: 14 residues.

CDR3 protein: CASSYETPRLPETQYF. The CDR3 DNA reads TGTGCCAGCAGTTACGAGACCCCCCGACTCCCAGAGACCCAGTACTTC. V is TRBV6-5 and J is TRBJ2-5, with D unclear. This CDR3 is 16 amino acids long. The germline gives CDR1 MNHEY, CDR2 SVGAGI. Trimming shortened V by 2 bases and J by 4 bases, and 17 bases separated the two germline ends.